This T cell receptor (beta chain) was found in a study of shared clonotypes between healthy human individuals. The wider study: Used for every donor were three CD4 naive, three CD4 memory, two CD8 naive and one CD8 memory plate.

The assay ran at deep level. The protocol was immunoSEQ multiplex PCR, while the TCRdb copy is restricted to in-frame clones and leaves out a portion. This repertoire shows about 2.4 million clones, under 95% found once; its top ten account for 0.36%. Germline V lookup: CDR1 MNHNY, CDR2 SVGAGI (reference sequence). The CDR3 is 13 residues long. V lost 0 bases to trimming and J lost 6 bases, with 3 bases between them. The sequence was obtained from a man aged 18 to 29 in good health. Some clones in this sample may be carry-over from other donors' samples. The V gene is TRBV6-6, the J gene TRBJ1-6; no firm D call. Specimen: naive CD4+ T cells from PBMCs. The subset is: CD45RA+ positively selected. The DNA of the CDR3 is TGTGCCAGCAGTTACTCCCCTAATTCACCCCTCCACTTT. Its protein product is CASSYSPNSPLHF.